A selection of T cell receptor beta chains follows, all from one sample in a study of blood T cells in healthy people across ages. MiXCR, run by TCRdb on the 5' RACE reads, gives a single entry per CDR3 protein. The sample lists about 650,000 distinct CDR3 sequences, about 51% occurring once. The sequenced material came from blood. The receptors come from a woman over 75 in good health. Both conserved end residues are part of each CDR3. Fields, in order: V gene, J gene, CDR3 length, clone size, D gene, CDR3 protein, CDR3 DNA. D genes are given only for firm matches. Expanded clones get a size class; other rows say once, few or many, or leave the size out.

v_gene: TRBV10-3
j_gene: TRBJ1-3
len: 15
abundance: NA
d_gene: NA
CDR3aa: CAISETLAGGNTIYF
CDR3nt: TGTGCCATCAGTGAGACCCTCGCGGGTGGAAACACCATATATTTT

v_gene: TRBV20-1
j_gene: TRBJ2-3
len: 15
abundance: many
d_gene: TRBD2
CDR3aa: CSAKVAGLTTDTQYF
CDR3nt: TGCAGTGCAAAAGTAGCGGGTCTTACCACAGATACGCAGTATTTT

v_gene: TRBV20-1
j_gene: TRBJ2-7
len: 13
abundance: many
d_gene: TRBD2
CDR3aa: CSASKTSGILQYF
CDR3nt: TGCAGTGCTAGTAAAACTAGCGGGATCTTGCAGTACTTC

v_gene: TRBV12-3/TRBV12-4
j_gene: TRBJ2-1
len: 13
abundance: NA
d_gene: NA
CDR3aa: CASRDPSYNEQFF
CDR3nt: TGTGCCAGCCGAGATCCCTCCTACAATGAGCAGTTCTTC

v_gene: TRBV20-1
j_gene: TRBJ1-2
len: 12
abundance: NA
d_gene: NA
CDR3aa: CSASKDANGYTF
CDR3nt: TGCAGTGCTAGTAAGGACGCAAATGGCTACACCTTC

v_gene: TRBV12-3/TRBV12-4
j_gene: TRBJ2-2
len: 14
abundance: few
d_gene: NA
CDR3aa: CASSRDWNTGELFF
CDR3nt: TGTGCCAGCAGTCGGGACTGGAACACCGGGGAGCTGTTTTTT

v_gene: TRBV7-2
j_gene: TRBJ1-5
len: 13
abundance: NA
d_gene: NA
CDR3aa: CASSPTGFQPQHF
CDR3nt: TGTGCCAGCAGCCCTACAGGGTTTCAGCCCCAGCATTTT

v_gene: TRBV21-1
j_gene: TRBJ2-5
len: 15
abundance: NA
d_gene: NA
CDR3aa: CASSLRRGCQETQYF
CDR3nt: TGTGCCAGCAGTCTCAGGCGGGGGTGCCAAGAGACCCAGTACTTC

v_gene: TRBV12-3/TRBV12-4
j_gene: TRBJ2-4
len: 12
abundance: NA
d_gene: NA
CDR3aa: CASKEGEDIQYF
CDR3nt: TGTGCCAGCAAAGAAGGGGAAGACATTCAGTACTTC

v_gene: TRBV29-1
j_gene: TRBJ2-1
len: 12
abundance: NA
d_gene: NA
CDR3aa: CSVSGIYNEQFF
CDR3nt: TGCAGCGTTAGTGGGATCTACAATGAGCAGTTCTTC

v_gene: TRBV4-2
j_gene: TRBJ1-5
len: 16
abundance: NA
d_gene: NA
CDR3aa: CASSQGDRNYDQPQHF
CDR3nt: TGTGCCAGCAGCCAAGGAGACCGGAATTACGATCAGCCCCAGCATTTT

v_gene: TRBV28
j_gene: TRBJ2-7
len: 14
abundance: NA
d_gene: NA
CDR3aa: CASSSYLQAYEQYF
CDR3nt: TGTGCCAGCAGCTCTTACCTACAGGCCTACGAGCAGTACTTC

v_gene: TRBV7-3
j_gene: TRBJ2-1
len: 12
abundance: NA
d_gene: NA
CDR3aa: CASSLTRDVQFF
CDR3nt: TGTGCCAGCAGCTTAACGAGGGACGTGCAGTTCTTC

v_gene: TRBV5-4
j_gene: TRBJ2-3
len: 14
abundance: NA
d_gene: NA
CDR3aa: CASSIKGDTDTQYF
CDR3nt: TGTGCCAGCAGCATAAAGGGGGACACAGATACGCAGTATTTT

v_gene: TRBV20-1
j_gene: TRBJ2-7
len: 14
abundance: many
d_gene: NA
CDR3aa: CSAQGLTKYYEQYF
CDR3nt: TGCAGTGCACAGGGACTAACTAAGTACTACGAGCAGTACTTC

v_gene: TRBV28
j_gene: TRBJ2-5
len: 17
abundance: NA
d_gene: TRBD2
CDR3aa: CASSQLGLAGDQETQYF
CDR3nt: TGTGCCAGCAGCCAACTGGGACTAGCGGGGGACCAAGAGACCCAGTACTTC

v_gene: TRBV5-1
j_gene: TRBJ1-2
len: 14
abundance: NA
d_gene: NA
CDR3aa: CASSVGAENYGHTF
CDR3nt: TGCGCCAGCAGCGTGGGGGCAGAGAACTATGGCCACACCTTC

v_gene: TRBV6-5
j_gene: TRBJ2-7
len: 13
abundance: NA
d_gene: NA
CDR3aa: CASRRDLSDEQYF
CDR3nt: TGTGCCAGCAGGCGGGACCTTTCGGACGAGCAGTACTTC

v_gene: TRBV7-3
j_gene: TRBJ2-3
len: 15
abundance: many
d_gene: NA
CDR3aa: CASSFRSGRTDTQYF
CDR3nt: TGTGCCAGCAGCTTTAGGTCCGGACGCACAGATACGCAGTATTTT

v_gene: TRBV20-1
j_gene: TRBJ2-5
len: 14
abundance: NA
d_gene: NA
CDR3aa: CSARVGGGAETQYF
CDR3nt: TGCAGTGCTAGAGTTGGAGGGGGGGCGGAGACCCAGTACTTC

v_gene: TRBV20-1
j_gene: TRBJ2-7
len: 14
abundance: many
d_gene: NA
CDR3aa: CSARDPRDFYEQYF
CDR3nt: TGCAGTGCTAGAGATCCCAGGGATTTCTACGAGCAGTACTTC

v_gene: TRBV6-1
j_gene: TRBJ2-6
len: 17
abundance: NA
d_gene: NA
CDR3aa: CASNPSDTFSGANVLTF
CDR3nt: TGTGCCAGCAACCCTTCGGACACATTCTCTGGGGCCAACGTCCTGACTTTC

v_gene: TRBV28
j_gene: TRBJ1-6
len: 16
abundance: many
d_gene: NA
CDR3aa: CASSSTESSYNSPLHF
CDR3nt: TGTGCCAGCAGTTCTACAGAGAGCTCCTATAATTCACCCCTCCACTTT

v_gene: TRBV12-3/TRBV12-4
j_gene: TRBJ2-3
len: 18
abundance: once
d_gene: TRBD1
CDR3aa: CASSFRDRGRASTDTQYF
CDR3nt: TGTGCCAGCAGTTTTAGGGACAGGGGCCGTGCGAGCACAGATACGCAGTATTTT

v_gene: TRBV2
j_gene: TRBJ2-1
len: 14
abundance: many
d_gene: NA
CDR3aa: CASSWQGIYNEQFF
CDR3nt: TGTGCCAGCAGTTGGCAGGGGATCTACAATGAGCAGTTCTTC

v_gene: TRBV27
j_gene: TRBJ2-1
len: 14
abundance: few
d_gene: NA
CDR3aa: CASSGRAEHNEQFF
CDR3nt: TGTGCCAGCAGTGGACGAGCGGAGCACAATGAGCAGTTCTTC

v_gene: TRBV29-1
j_gene: TRBJ2-3
len: 15
abundance: many
d_gene: NA
CDR3aa: CSVENKRFSTDTQYF
CDR3nt: TGCAGCGTTGAGAACAAGCGGTTTAGCACAGATACGCAGTATTTT

v_gene: TRBV13
j_gene: TRBJ1-2
len: 14
abundance: few
d_gene: TRBD1
CDR3aa: CASSTRQGNYGYTF
CDR3nt: TGTGCCAGCAGCACCAGACAGGGGAACTATGGCTACACCTTC

v_gene: TRBV7-2
j_gene: TRBJ2-3
len: 8
abundance: NA
d_gene: NA
CDR3aa: CASSPAYF
CDR3nt: TGTGCCAGCAGCCCGGCGTATTTT

v_gene: TRBV7-9
j_gene: TRBJ2-3
len: 15
abundance: many
d_gene: NA
CDR3aa: CASSDPPTGTDTQYF
CDR3nt: TGTGCCAGCAGCGATCCCCCGACAGGCACAGATACGCAGTATTTT

v_gene: TRBV29-1
j_gene: TRBJ1-1
len: 13
abundance: NA
d_gene: NA
CDR3aa: CSVLEGGLPKAFF
CDR3nt: TGCAGCGTCCTAGAAGGGGGTCTGCCCAAAGCTTTCTTT

v_gene: TRBV7-9
j_gene: TRBJ1-1
len: 15
abundance: NA
d_gene: TRBD1
CDR3aa: CASSSGTAENTEAFF
CDR3nt: TGTGCCAGCAGCTCCGGGACAGCTGAGAACACTGAAGCTTTCTTT

v_gene: TRBV11-3
j_gene: TRBJ2-3
len: 15
abundance: NA
d_gene: NA
CDR3aa: CASSTGPEVGDTQYF
CDR3nt: TGTGCCAGCAGCACCGGACCTGAAGTGGGAGATACGCAGTATTTT

v_gene: TRBV29-1
j_gene: TRBJ2-7
len: 14
abundance: NA
d_gene: TRBD1
CDR3aa: CSVETGQGFYEQYF
CDR3nt: TGCAGCGTCGAGACGGGACAGGGGTTCTACGAGCAGTACTTC

v_gene: TRBV29-1
j_gene: TRBJ2-3
len: 16
abundance: NA
d_gene: TRBD2
CDR3aa: CSVGDSGRGYGDTQYF
CDR3nt: TGCAGCGTGGGTGACAGCGGGAGGGGGTATGGAGATACGCAGTATTTT

v_gene: TRBV29-1
j_gene: TRBJ2-7
len: 13
abundance: NA
d_gene: TRBD2
CDR3aa: CSARGRMRYEQYF
CDR3nt: TGCAGCGCCCGCGGGAGAATGAGGTACGAGCAGTACTTC

v_gene: TRBV5-1
j_gene: TRBJ2-6
len: 15
abundance: many
d_gene: NA
CDR3aa: CASSLRTAGANVLTF
CDR3nt: TGCGCCAGCAGCTTGAGGACAGCTGGGGCCAACGTCCTGACTTTC

v_gene: TRBV7-7
j_gene: TRBJ2-7
len: 16
abundance: NA
d_gene: TRBD1
CDR3aa: CASSLNLDRAIYEQYF
CDR3nt: TGTGCTAGCAGCTTGAATCTGGACAGGGCCATTTACGAGCAGTACTTC

v_gene: TRBV12-3/TRBV12-4
j_gene: TRBJ2-2
len: 14
abundance: NA
d_gene: NA
CDR3aa: CASCEAGNTGELFF
CDR3nt: TGTGCCAGCTGCGAAGCAGGGAACACCGGGGAGCTGTTTTTT

v_gene: TRBV20-1
j_gene: TRBJ2-6
len: 14
abundance: NA
d_gene: NA
CDR3aa: CSARDHSGANVLTF
CDR3nt: TGCAGTGCTAGAGATCACTCTGGGGCCAACGTCCTGACTTTC

v_gene: TRBV7-9
j_gene: TRBJ2-3
len: 16
abundance: NA
d_gene: NA
CDR3aa: CASSPKGGAFTDTQYF
CDR3nt: TGTGCCAGCAGCCCAAAGGGCGGGGCATTCACAGATACGCAGTATTTT

v_gene: TRBV29-1
j_gene: TRBJ2-7
len: 13
abundance: NA
d_gene: NA
CDR3aa: CSVVASSSYEQYF
CDR3nt: TGCAGCGTTGTGGCGTCAAGCTCCTACGAGCAGTACTTC

v_gene: TRBV7-9
j_gene: TRBJ1-6
len: 14
abundance: NA
d_gene: NA
CDR3aa: CASSLAVQGSPLHF
CDR3nt: TGTGCCAGCAGCTTAGCGGTACAGGGTTCACCCCTCCACTTT

v_gene: TRBV20-1
j_gene: TRBJ2-4
len: 13
abundance: once
d_gene: TRBD1
CDR3aa: CRPGQGWEDIQYF
CDR3nt: TGCAGACCGGGACAGGGCTGGGAAGACATTCAGTACTTC

v_gene: TRBV9
j_gene: TRBJ2-1
len: 14
abundance: NA
d_gene: NA
CDR3aa: CASSVDSPYNEQFF
CDR3nt: TGTGCCAGCAGCGTAGATTCTCCCTACAATGAGCAGTTCTTC

v_gene: TRBV2
j_gene: TRBJ2-7
len: 11
abundance: many
d_gene: NA
CDR3aa: CASSGHYEQYF
CDR3nt: TGTGCCAGCAGTGGCCACTACGAGCAGTACTTC

v_gene: TRBV20-1
j_gene: TRBJ2-5
len: 12
abundance: many
d_gene: NA
CDR3aa: CSPTRTQETQYF
CDR3nt: TGCAGTCCGACTAGGACCCAAGAGACCCAGTACTTC

v_gene: TRBV12-3/TRBV12-4
j_gene: TRBJ1-5
len: 14
abundance: NA
d_gene: TRBD1
CDR3aa: CAGRNRGGNQPQHF
CDR3nt: TGTGCCGGCAGAAACAGGGGTGGCAATCAGCCCCAGCATTTT

v_gene: TRBV2
j_gene: TRBJ1-5
len: 15
abundance: few
d_gene: NA
CDR3aa: CASCEWTRGNQPQHF
CDR3nt: TGTGCCAGCTGCGAGTGGACCAGGGGCAATCAGCCCCAGCATTTT

v_gene: TRBV27
j_gene: TRBJ1-6
len: 17
abundance: NA
d_gene: TRBD1
CDR3aa: CASSFRGGTDYNSPLHF
CDR3nt: TGTGCCAGCAGTTTCCGTGGTGGGACAGATTATAATTCACCCCTCCACTTT

v_gene: TRBV7-9
j_gene: TRBJ2-3
len: 14
abundance: NA
d_gene: NA
CDR3aa: CASSLGRDGDTQYF
CDR3nt: TGTGCCAGCAGCTTAGGCAGGGACGGAGATACGCAGTATTTT

v_gene: TRBV5-1
j_gene: TRBJ2-4
len: 15
abundance: NA
d_gene: NA
CDR3aa: CASSLDILAKNIQYF
CDR3nt: TGCGCCAGCAGCTTGGACATTTTAGCCAAAAACATTCAGTACTTC

v_gene: TRBV30
j_gene: TRBJ2-3
len: 17
abundance: NA
d_gene: TRBD1
CDR3aa: CAWRPIFRDRATDTQYF
CDR3nt: TGTGCCTGGAGACCTATTTTCCGGGACAGGGCCACAGATACGCAGTATTTT

v_gene: TRBV6-6
j_gene: TRBJ1-1
len: 14
abundance: many
d_gene: NA
CDR3aa: CASSPFPGDTEAFF
CDR3nt: TGTGCCAGCAGCCCCTTTCCGGGGGACACTGAAGCTTTCTTT

v_gene: TRBV11-2
j_gene: TRBJ2-3
len: 15
abundance: few
d_gene: TRBD2
CDR3aa: CASRKGLVRTDTQYF
CDR3nt: TGTGCCAGCAGGAAGGGACTAGTGAGGACAGATACGCAGTATTTT